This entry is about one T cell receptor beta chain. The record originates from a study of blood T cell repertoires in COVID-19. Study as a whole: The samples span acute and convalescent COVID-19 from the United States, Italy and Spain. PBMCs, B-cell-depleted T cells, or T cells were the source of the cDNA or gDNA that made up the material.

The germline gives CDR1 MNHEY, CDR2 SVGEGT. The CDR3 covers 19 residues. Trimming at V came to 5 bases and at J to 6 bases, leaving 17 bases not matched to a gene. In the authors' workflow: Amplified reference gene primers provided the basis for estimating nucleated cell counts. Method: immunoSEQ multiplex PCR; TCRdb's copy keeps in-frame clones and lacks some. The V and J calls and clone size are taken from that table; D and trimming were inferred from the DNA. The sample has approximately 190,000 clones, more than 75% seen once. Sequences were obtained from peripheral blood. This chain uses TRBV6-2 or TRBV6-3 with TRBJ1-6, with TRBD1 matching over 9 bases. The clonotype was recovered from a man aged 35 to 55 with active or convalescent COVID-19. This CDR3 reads CASSLTGTGQLVRNSPLHF. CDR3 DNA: TGTGCCAGCAGTCTAACCGGGACAGGGCAACTAGTCCGTAATTCACCCCTCCACTTT.